This T cell receptor (beta chain) appears in the sequencing data of a study of control samples from healthy donors and cancer patients. Looked up from germline, CDR1 is SGHTA and CDR2 is FQGTGA. J gave up 4 bases and V 4 bases, and 6 bases lay outside the gene matches. The CDR3 is made up of 15 amino acids. Using immunoSEQ multiplex PCR, the repertoire was profiled, and TCRdb retains in-frame clones only, with some absent. The table has over 150,000 clones, 85% to 95% seen once. Sequenced: blood. The rearrangement joins TRBV7-3 to TRBJ2-2; TRBD1 aligns across 7 bases. This receptor was taken from a young woman in good health. The CDR3 DNA reads as TGTGCCAGCAGCTCCACGGGGACAGTCACCGGGGAGCTGTTTTTT. Residues: CASSSTGTVTGELFF.